This T cell receptor (beta chain) was sequenced for a study of blood T cell repertoires in COVID-19. As for the study in general: Sites across the United States, Italy and Spain contributed samples from acute and convalescent COVID-19.

In the original workflow: The assay estimated nucleated cells by amplifying reference gene primers. The method was immunoSEQ multiplex PCR; TCRdb's version includes in-frame clones alone and lacks a portion of them. The V and J calls and clone size were taken over from that table, and D and trimming were inferred from the DNA. In the table there are about 250,000 clones, around 82% of which are singletons. This CDR3 contains 14 residues. Trimming shortened V by 4 bases and J by 0 bases, and 10 bases separated the two germline ends. Germline loops: CDR1 SGDLS, CDR2 YYNGEE. This receptor was taken from a woman aged 65 to 85 with acute or convalescent COVID-19. This rearrangement joins TRBV9 to TRBJ1-2; D not certain. Sample: peripheral blood. CDR3 nucleotides: TGTGCCAGCAGCTCAGACTCGACTAACTATGGCTACACCTTC. Translation: CASSSDSTNYGYTF.